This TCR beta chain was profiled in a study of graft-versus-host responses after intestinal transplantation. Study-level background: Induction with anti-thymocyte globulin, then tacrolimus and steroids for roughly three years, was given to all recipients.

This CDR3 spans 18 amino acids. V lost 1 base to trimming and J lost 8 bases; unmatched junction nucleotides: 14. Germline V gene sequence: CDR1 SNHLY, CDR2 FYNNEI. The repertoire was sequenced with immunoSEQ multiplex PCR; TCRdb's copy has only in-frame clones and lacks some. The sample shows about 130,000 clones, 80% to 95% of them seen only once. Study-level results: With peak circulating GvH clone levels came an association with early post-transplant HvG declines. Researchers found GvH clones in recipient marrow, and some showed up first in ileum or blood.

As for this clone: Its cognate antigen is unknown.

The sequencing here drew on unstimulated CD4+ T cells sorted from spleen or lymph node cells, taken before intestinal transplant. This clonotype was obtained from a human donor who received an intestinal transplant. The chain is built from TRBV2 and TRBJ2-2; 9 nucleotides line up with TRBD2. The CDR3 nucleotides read TGTGCCAGCAGTGAAGAGTCGGTGGCTAGCGGGGTTTCGGGGGAGCTGTTTTTT. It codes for CASSEESVASGVSGELFF.